This TCR beta chain was sequenced during a study of T cell changes during pregnancy in multiple sclerosis. The table came from immunoSEQ multiplex PCR; TCRdb's copy has only in-frame clones and leaves some out. The sample lists more than 60,000 clones, approximately 90% seen once, with roughly 1.4% in the top ten. The CDR3 totals 15 residues. Trimming took off 6 bases at V and 4 bases at J, with 18 bases between the two ends. Germline V gives CDR1 MNHNY, CDR2 SVGAGI (reference sequence). The chain employs TRBV6-6 and TRBJ1-1, with a tentative D call TRBD1 (5 bases). The TCR was taken from a female donor with multiple sclerosis, enrolled in a pregnancy study. The sequencing used peripheral blood, collected in the second trimester of pregnancy. The CDR3 DNA is TGTGCCAGCAGCTCATCGGGGGGGGGATCCACTGAAGCTTTCTTT. This encodes CASSSSGGGSTEAFF.